These T cell receptor beta chains were read from a single sample in a study of T cell responses to AZD1222 COVID-19 vaccine. Only in-frame clones appear in the TCRdb table, and some are missing; sequencing was by immunoSEQ multiplex PCR. The sample includes approximately 200,000 clones, roughly 92% of them seen just once. Sequenced material: peripheral blood, taken 28 days after the second AZD1222 dose. The receptors stem from an adult who received the AZD1222 COVID-19 vaccine. Both conserved end residues are part of each CDR3. The D gene is left open where the match is weak. Rows may omit the clone size; those that give it use once, few, many or a size class.

cdr3_aa: CASSLTRDTEAFF
cdr3_nt: TGTGCCAGCAGCTTAACCAGGGACACTGAAGCTTTCTTT
d_call: .
j_call: TRBJ1-1
clone_size: .
v_call: TRBV7-3

cdr3_aa: CASSPLRRREGNEQFF
cdr3_nt: TGCGCCAGCAGCCCGTTAAGACGCAGGGAGGGAAATGAGCAGTTCTTC
d_call: TRBD2
j_call: TRBJ2-1
clone_size: .
v_call: TRBV5-1

cdr3_aa: CASSTRQGGTTEAFF
cdr3_nt: TGTGCCAGTAGTACCAGACAGGGAGGGACCACTGAAGCTTTCTTT
d_call: TRBD1
j_call: TRBJ1-1
clone_size: .
v_call: TRBV19

cdr3_aa: CASSLARALGEAFF
cdr3_nt: TGTGCCAGCAGCTTAGCCAGGGCTCTTGGTGAAGCTTTCTTT
d_call: .
j_call: TRBJ1-1
clone_size: .
v_call: TRBV7-2

cdr3_aa: CSVSPPGQSVAFF
cdr3_nt: TGCAGCGTTTCACCTCCGGGACAGTCCGTAGCTTTCTTT
d_call: TRBD1
j_call: TRBJ1-1
clone_size: few
v_call: TRBV29-1

cdr3_aa: CASSLQGLISYNEQFF
cdr3_nt: TGTGCCAGCAGTCTACAGGGGCTTATCTCCTACAATGAGCAGTTCTTC
d_call: TRBD1
j_call: TRBJ2-1
clone_size: .
v_call: TRBV6-2/TRBV6-3

cdr3_aa: CASSLQGTAEKLFF
cdr3_nt: TGTGCCAGCAGCCTACAGGGGACGGCGGAAAAACTGTTTTTT
d_call: TRBD1
j_call: TRBJ1-4
clone_size: .
v_call: TRBV27

cdr3_aa: CASSSQSEGYTF
cdr3_nt: TGTGCCAGCAGCTCCCAATCGGAAGGCTACACCTTC
d_call: .
j_call: TRBJ1-2
clone_size: .
v_call: TRBV7-9

cdr3_aa: CASSLVGQAYEQYF
cdr3_nt: TGTGCCAGCAGCTTGGTCGGCCAAGCTTACGAGCAGTACTTC
d_call: .
j_call: TRBJ2-7
clone_size: .
v_call: TRBV5-6

cdr3_aa: CAWSYQGNSYEQYF
cdr3_nt: TGTGCCTGGAGCTATCAGGGGAATAGCTACGAGCAGTACTTC
d_call: .
j_call: TRBJ2-7
clone_size: .
v_call: TRBV30

cdr3_aa: CASSYSGGEQPQHF
cdr3_nt: TGTGCCAGCAGTTACTCGGGGGGTGAGCAGCCCCAGCATTTT
d_call: .
j_call: TRBJ1-5
clone_size: .
v_call: TRBV6-2/TRBV6-3

cdr3_aa: CASSEGGQILEQYF
cdr3_nt: TGTGCCAGCAGTGAAGGGGGACAGATACTCGAGCAGTACTTC
d_call: TRBD1
j_call: TRBJ2-7
clone_size: .
v_call: TRBV25-1

cdr3_aa: CAIQPGTVISETQYF
cdr3_nt: TGTGCCATCCAGCCCGGGACAGTAATTTCAGAGACCCAGTACTTC
d_call: TRBD1
j_call: TRBJ2-5
clone_size: .
v_call: TRBV28

cdr3_aa: CASRQGDRQPQHF
cdr3_nt: TGTGCCAGTAGACAGGGGGATCGGCAGCCCCAGCATTTT
d_call: TRBD1
j_call: TRBJ1-5
clone_size: .
v_call: TRBV25-1

cdr3_aa: CSVRASGGAREQFF
cdr3_nt: TGCAGCGTTCGAGCCAGCGGGGGGGCACGTGAGCAGTTCTTC
d_call: TRBD2
j_call: TRBJ2-1
clone_size: .
v_call: TRBV29-1

cdr3_aa: CASHVPGGRNTIYF
cdr3_nt: TGTGCCAGCCACGTTCCCGGAGGGAGAAACACCATATATTTT
d_call: .
j_call: TRBJ1-3
clone_size: .
v_call: TRBV27

cdr3_aa: CASSQVFIRDPGEGGYTF
cdr3_nt: TGCGCCAGCAGCCAAGTCTTTATCCGGGACCCCGGGGAGGGTGGCTACACCTTC
d_call: .
j_call: TRBJ1-2
clone_size: once
v_call: TRBV4-1

cdr3_aa: CAWTRFVGYTF
cdr3_nt: TGTGCCTGGACCAGGTTCGTTGGCTACACCTTC
d_call: .
j_call: TRBJ1-2
clone_size: .
v_call: TRBV30

cdr3_aa: CAISGGGQQDTQYF
cdr3_nt: TGTGCCATCAGTGGGGGGGGGCAGCAAGATACGCAGTATTTT
d_call: .
j_call: TRBJ2-3
clone_size: .
v_call: TRBV10-3

cdr3_aa: CASSDAGTGGRALHF
cdr3_nt: TGTGCCAGCAGTGACGCCGGGACAGGGGGCCGGGCCCTCCACTTT
d_call: TRBD1
j_call: TRBJ1-6
clone_size: .
v_call: TRBV25-1

cdr3_aa: CASGPSGYSYNEQFF
cdr3_nt: TGTGCCAGCGGCCCCTCGGGTTACTCCTACAATGAGCAGTTCTTC
d_call: .
j_call: TRBJ2-1
clone_size: .
v_call: TRBV3-1/TRBV3-2

cdr3_aa: CASSQEQLPGTQYF
cdr3_nt: TGTGCCAGCAGCCAAGAACAACTTCCGGGGACCCAGTACTTC
d_call: .
j_call: TRBJ2-5
clone_size: once
v_call: TRBV14

cdr3_aa: CASSPPGQIYEQYF
cdr3_nt: TGTGCCAGCTCACCACCGGGACAGATCTACGAGCAGTACTTC
d_call: TRBD1
j_call: TRBJ2-7
clone_size: .
v_call: TRBV18

cdr3_aa: CASSRDNTDTQYF
cdr3_nt: TGTGCCAGCAGCCGGGACAACACAGATACGCAGTATTTT
d_call: .
j_call: TRBJ2-3
clone_size: .
v_call: TRBV6-5

cdr3_aa: CASSLGGALARWDEKLFF
cdr3_nt: TGTGCCAGCAGCTTGGGAGGGGCCCTAGCCCGGTGGGATGAAAAACTGTTTTTT
d_call: .
j_call: TRBJ1-4
clone_size: .
v_call: TRBV5-6

cdr3_aa: CASSPSDANEQFF
cdr3_nt: TGTGCCAGCTCACCTTCGGACGCCAATGAGCAGTTCTTC
d_call: .
j_call: TRBJ2-1
clone_size: once
v_call: TRBV18

cdr3_aa: CASSQGGADTQYF
cdr3_nt: TGTGCCAGCAGCCAGGGGGGTGCAGATACGCAGTATTTT
d_call: .
j_call: TRBJ2-3
clone_size: .
v_call: TRBV6-4

cdr3_aa: CASSIWLGQPQHF
cdr3_nt: TGTGCCAGTAGTATATGGTTGGGGCAGCCCCAGCATTTT
d_call: .
j_call: TRBJ1-5
clone_size: .
v_call: TRBV19

cdr3_aa: CASSLKGNEKLFF
cdr3_nt: TGTGCCAGCAGCTTGAAGGGGAATGAAAAACTGTTTTTT
d_call: .
j_call: TRBJ1-4
clone_size: few
v_call: TRBV5-4

cdr3_aa: CASRLDRERQFF
cdr3_nt: TGTGCCAGCAGGCTGGACAGGGAACGGCAGTTCTTC
d_call: TRBD1
j_call: TRBJ2-1
clone_size: .
v_call: TRBV12-3/TRBV12-4

cdr3_aa: CASSEGRGQTEAFF
cdr3_nt: TGTGCCAGCTCAGAGGGGAGGGGGCAAACTGAAGCTTTCTTT
d_call: TRBD1
j_call: TRBJ1-1
clone_size: .
v_call: TRBV28

cdr3_aa: CASSFWEKNTEAFF
cdr3_nt: TGTGCCAGCAGCTTTTGGGAGAAGAACACTGAAGCTTTCTTT
d_call: .
j_call: TRBJ1-1
clone_size: few
v_call: TRBV5-5